The source of this TCR beta chain is a study of technical replicates of blood from several donors. This table comes from immunoSEQ multiplex PCR, and its TCRdb copy is limited to in-frame clones, with some not included. The repertoire holds 95,000 or so clones, with approximately 96% as singletons. Sequencing was performed on T cells isolated from PBMCs. This sequence was found in a human donor in good health.

CDR3 amino acids: CASKPPGTNTEAFF. In DNA, the CDR3 is TGTGCCAGTAAGCCGCCAGGGACTAACACTGAAGCTTTCTTT. The chain is built from TRBV28 and TRBJ1-1; D perhaps matches TRBD1 (5 bases). In germline, CDR1 is MDHEN, CDR2 SYDVKM. V lost 9 bases and J lost 2, with 16 bases in between. This CDR3 is built from 14 residues.